Each of the 14 T cell receptor beta chains below was sequenced from the same sample in a study of CD8 T cells in Susac syndrome. It was with random hexamers that 0.5 to 1 ug RNA was reverse transcribed. One entry per CDR3 protein, called by TCRdb with MiXCR from the immunoSEQ multiplex PCR reads. Among about 430,000 distinct CDR3 sequences listed, about 85% were seen once. The sample taken for sequencing was CD8+ T cells from PBMCs. These receptors originate from a human donor with multiple sclerosis.

The gene calls are TRBV6-6 and TRBJ1-2, with D possibly being TRBD1 (5 bases). Trimming removed 2 bases from V and 2 bases from J, with 15 bases in between. The CDR3 has 16 amino acids. Germline V CDR1 and CDR2: MNHNY, SVGAGI (reference sequence). CDR3 bases: TGTGCCAGCAGTTACCCCCAGGGAGAGAAAAACTATGGCTACACCTTC. Translated, it gives CASSYPQGEKNYGYTF.

V gene TRBV5-5 combines with J gene TRBJ1-3, with D perhaps TRBD1 (6 bases). This CDR3 is built from 16 residues. Germline V gene data show CDR1 as SGHKS and CDR2 as YYEKEE (reference sequence). V was clipped by 0 bases and J by 1 base, with 11 bases between them. CDR3 sequence (DNA): TGTGCCAGCAGCTTGGACGACAGGTTGTCTGGAAACACCATATATTTT. It codes for CASSLDDRLSGNTIYF. Full variable domain (remainder filled in from reference TRBV5-5 and TRBJ1-3): DAGVTQSPTHLIKTRGQQVTLRCSPISGHKSVSWYQQVLGQGPQFIFQYYEKEERGRGNFPDRFSARQFPNYSSELNVNALLLGDSALYLCASSLDDRLSGNTIYFGEGSWLTVV.

This chain uses TRBV6-5 with TRBJ2-2, with D perhaps TRBD2 (6 bases). Trimming shortened V by 0 bases and J by 2 bases, and 16 bases separated the two germline ends. The CDR3 covers 18 residues. Germline CDR1 MNHEY, CDR2 SVGAGI. Here the CDR3 reads CASSYSITLGLNTGELFF. CDR3 bases: TGTGCCAGCAGTTACTCGATAACACTGGGACTTAACACCGGGGAGCTGTTTTTT.

This sequence joins TRBV20-1 and TRBJ2-7, with TRBD2 matching 11 bases. Germline CDR1 reads DFQATT; CDR2 reads SNEGSKA (reference sequence). V was clipped by 3 bases and J by 2 bases; unmatched bases: 9. The CDR3 is 16 amino acids. CDR3 in DNA: TGCAGTGCTAGTGACCCTAGCGGGAGGAGAACCTACGAGCAGTACTTC. Translation: CSASDPSGRRTYEQYF.

This chain uses TRBV27 with TRBJ2-1; 11 bases agree with TRBD1. Germline V gene sequence: CDR1 MNHEY, CDR2 SMNVEV (reference sequence). V lost 3 bases to trimming and J lost 0 bases; unmatched junction nucleotides: 1. This CDR3 spans 16 amino acids. For the CDR3, the DNA is TGTGCCAGCAGTTTTGGGACAGGGGGCTCCTACAATGAGCAGTTCTTC. Protein: CASSFGTGGSYNEQFF.

The V and J genes are TRBV7-9 and TRBJ1-6, with 7 positions matching TRBD1. CDR3 size: 16 residues. V gave up 3 bases and J gave up 11 bases; unmatched junction bases: 13. In germline, CDR1 is SEHNR, CDR2 FQNEAQ (reference sequence). The CDR3 sequence: CASSFTGEVWDPPLHF. The DNA of the CDR3 is TGTGCCAGCAGCTTTACAGGGGAGGTATGGGATCCACCCCTCCACTTT.

The J gene is TRBJ2-1, the V gene TRBV7-9; TRBD2 agrees at 8 bases. Per germline, CDR1 SEHNR and CDR2 FQNEAQ (reference sequence). The CDR3 has 17 residues. With V trimmed by 1 base and J by 0 bases, 5 bases remained unmatched. The CDR3 bases are TGTGCCAGCAGCTTAGAGCGGGCGGGAGGCTCCTACAATGAGCAGTTCTTC. This sequence encodes CASSLERAGGSYNEQFF.

V gene TRBV28 combines with J gene TRBJ2-2; 7 bases agree with TRBD1. The germline V gene encodes CDR1 MDHEN and CDR2 SYDVKM. This CDR3 has 15 amino acids. Germline trimming cut 3 bases from V and 6 bases from J; bases unmatched to any gene: 7. Here the CDR3 DNA reads TGTGCCAGCAGTTTGACAGGGTGGAGAGCCGGGGAGCTGTTTTTT. Its translation: CASSLTGWRAGELFF.

In this sample, this clonotype turned up many times. V usage is TRBV6-1 and J usage is TRBJ2-3; 9 bases agree with TRBD1. Germline V gene lookup returns CDR1 MNHNS and CDR2 SASEGT. J gave up 0 bases and V 6 bases, and 1 base lay outside the gene matches. This CDR3 has 14 residues. The CDR3 sequence: CASSGTGSTDTQYF. The CDR3 DNA is TGTGCCAGCAGCGGGACAGGGAGCACAGATACGCAGTATTTT.

The CDR3 loop is CASSPKDSYEQYF. The CDR3 DNA reads as TGTGCCAGCAGTCCAAAGGACAGCTACGAGCAGTACTTC. The chain employs TRBV12-3 or TRBV12-4 and TRBJ2-7, with D tentatively TRBD1 (6 bases). V dropped 5 bases and J dropped 3 bases, with 11 bases sitting between them. The CDR3 is 13 residues long.

This chain links TRBV30 with TRBJ1-1; the D gene is possibly TRBD1 (5 bases). The germline V gene has CDR1 GTSNPN and CDR2 SVGIG (reference sequence). V lost 2 bases, J lost 5 bases, and 12 bases lay in between. The CDR3 is 13 amino acids. The CDR3 DNA is TGTGCCTGGAGTCCCTTGGGGGGGACTGAAGCTTTCTTT. Protein product: CAWSPLGGTEAFF. Using reference TRBV30 and TRBJ1-1 for the parts outside the CDR3, the full variable domain is SQTIHQWPATLVQPVGSPLSLECTVEGTSNPNLYWYRQAAGRGLQLLFYSVGIGQISSEVPQNLSASRPQDRQFILSSKKLLLSDSGFYLCAWSPLGGTEAFFGQGTRLTVV.

J is TRBJ1-1 and V is TRBV30; D might be TRBD1 (5 bases). CDR3 length equals 14 residues. V gave up 3 bases and J gave up 1 base, with 12 bases separating them. Germline lookup yields CDR1 GTSNPN and CDR2 SVGIG (reference sequence). CDR3 amino acids: CAWSGPGPNTEAFF. The CDR3 DNA is TGTGCCTGGAGCGGTCCGGGGCCGAACACTGAAGCTTTCTTT.

The chain is built from TRBV5-1 and TRBJ1-6, with D uncertain. CDR3 size: 15 residues. The V end lost 0 bases, the J end lost 4 bases, and 8 bases lay between the germline ends. Per germline, CDR1 SGHRS and CDR2 YFSETQ. This CDR3 is CASSLDTPYNSPLHF. The DNA for the CDR3 is TGCGCCAGCAGCTTGGATACCCCTTATAATTCACCCCTCCACTTT.

Written as DNA, the CDR3 is TGTGCCAGCAGTCCGACTCCGGGGACAGATACGCAGTATTTT. It codes for CASSPTPGTDTQYF. The rearrangement links TRBV12-3 or TRBV12-4 to TRBJ2-3; weak D call: TRBD2 (5 bases). CDR3 length: 14 residues. V was clipped by 5 bases and J by 3 bases, with 12 bases between them.